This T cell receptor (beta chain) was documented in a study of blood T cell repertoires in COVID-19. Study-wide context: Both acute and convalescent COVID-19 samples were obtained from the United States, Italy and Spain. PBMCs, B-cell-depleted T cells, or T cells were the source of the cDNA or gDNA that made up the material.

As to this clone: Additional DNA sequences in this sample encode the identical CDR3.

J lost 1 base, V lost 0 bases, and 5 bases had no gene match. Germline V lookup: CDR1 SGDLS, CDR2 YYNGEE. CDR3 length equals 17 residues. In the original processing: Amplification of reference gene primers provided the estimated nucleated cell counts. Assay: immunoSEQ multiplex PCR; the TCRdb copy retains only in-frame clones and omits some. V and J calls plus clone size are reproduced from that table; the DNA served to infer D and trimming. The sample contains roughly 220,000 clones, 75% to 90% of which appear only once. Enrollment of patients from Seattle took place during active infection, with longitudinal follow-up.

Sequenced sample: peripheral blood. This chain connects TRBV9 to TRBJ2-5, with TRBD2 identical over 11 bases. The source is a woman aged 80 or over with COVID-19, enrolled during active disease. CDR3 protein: CASSVGSSGGLQETQYF. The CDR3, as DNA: TGTGCCAGCAGCGTAGGATCTAGCGGGGGGCTCCAAGAGACCCAGTACTTC.